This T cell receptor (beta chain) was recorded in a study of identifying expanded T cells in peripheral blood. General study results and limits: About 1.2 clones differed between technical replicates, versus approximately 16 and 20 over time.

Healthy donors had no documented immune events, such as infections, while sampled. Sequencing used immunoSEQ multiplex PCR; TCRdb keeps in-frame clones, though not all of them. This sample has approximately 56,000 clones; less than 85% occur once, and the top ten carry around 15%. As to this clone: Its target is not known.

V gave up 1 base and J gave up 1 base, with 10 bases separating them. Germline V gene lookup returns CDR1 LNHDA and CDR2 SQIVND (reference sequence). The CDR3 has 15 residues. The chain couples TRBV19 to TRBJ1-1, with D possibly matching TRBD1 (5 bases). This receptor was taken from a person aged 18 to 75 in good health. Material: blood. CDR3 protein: CASSIGGDANTEAFF. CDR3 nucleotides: TGTGCCAGTAGTATAGGGGGCGATGCGAACACTGAAGCTTTCTTT.